This T cell receptor (beta chain) was retrieved from a study of blood T cells in healthy people across ages. There are 18 residues in the CDR3. The ends were cut back, 5 bases at V and 8 bases at J, with 28 bases in the middle. In its sample, this clonotype was seen a few times. No antigen is known for it. Study-level results: Long-lived donors carried more naive CD4+ cells and greater diversity than aged donors. Age brought a roughly linear fall in TCR beta diversity measured per million T cells.

A second PCR of roughly 7 to 11 cycles used a sample-barcoded 5' primer and a J-beta primer mix. From the 5' RACE reads, TCRdb called clonotypes with MiXCR, one entry per CDR3 protein. The table lists about 840,000 distinct CDR3 sequences, about 27% of them singletons. This same sample was also taken into another study, of T cells of mothers and their children.

Material: blood. This clonotype originated in a woman aged 40 to 49 in good health. The rearrangement uses TRBV12-3 or TRBV12-4 and TRBJ2-1; tentatively, D is TRBD2 (7 bases). CDR3: CASSGPGGGAILQDEQFF. The CDR3, as DNA: TGTGCCAGCAGTGGCCCTGGTGGGGGGGCGATCTTACAGGATGAGCAGTTCTTC.